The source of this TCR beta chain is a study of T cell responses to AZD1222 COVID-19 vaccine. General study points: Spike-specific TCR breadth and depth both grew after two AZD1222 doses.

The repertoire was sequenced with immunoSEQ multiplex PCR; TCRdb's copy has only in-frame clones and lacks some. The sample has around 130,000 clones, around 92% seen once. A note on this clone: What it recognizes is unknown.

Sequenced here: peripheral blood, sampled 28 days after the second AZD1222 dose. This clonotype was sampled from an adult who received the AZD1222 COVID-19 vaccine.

The CDR3 sequence: CASREGIPNTEAFF. CDR3 nucleotides: TGTGCCAGCAGGGAGGGGATCCCGAACACTGAAGCTTTCTTT. This chain joins TRBV27 and TRBJ1-1; tentative D call: TRBD1 (5 bases). Looked up from germline, CDR1 is MNHEY and CDR2 is SMNVEV (reference sequence). CDR3 length equals 14 residues. Trimming pared 6 bases from V and 1 base from J, leaving 12 bases between.